The rows below give T cell receptor beta chains drawn from one sample of a study of shared clonotypes between healthy human individuals. The assay was immunoSEQ multiplex PCR, and TCRdb's table has in-frame clones only and misses some. Counted here are about 2.4 million clones, approximately 94% occurring once; the ten biggest clones make up around 0.14%. The sequenced sample consisted of naive CD4+ T cells sorted from blood. These receptors were collected from a man in his late teens or twenties in good health. Both conserved end residues are part of each CDR3. A D gene is named only where the DNA matches it firmly. Clone sizes are given selectively: once, few, many, or a class where the clone is expanded.

j_call d_call clone_size v_call cdr3_aa cdr3_nt
TRBJ1-2 TRBD1 - TRBV6-5 CASRRTGYGYTF TGTGCCAGCAGAAGGACAGGGTATGGCTACACCTTC
TRBJ1-2 TRBD1 - TRBV6-5 CASSRQGAGYGYTF TGTGCCAGCAGCAGACAGGGGGCGGGCTATGGCTACACCTTC
TRBJ2-1 TRBD1 - TRBV6-1 CASRVGQGYNEQFF TGTGCCAGCAGGGTGGGACAGGGCTACAATGAGCAGTTCTTC
TRBJ2-1 - - TRBV5-1 CASSLTGGRTEQFF TGCGCCAGCAGCTTGACTGGGGGACGCACTGAGCAGTTCTTC
TRBJ1-2 TRBD1 few TRBV29-1 CSVDPLRDRWYGYTF TGCAGCGTTGATCCCTTAAGGGACAGGTGGTATGGCTACACCTTC
TRBJ1-2 - - TRBV18 CASSPTENYGYTF TGTGCCAGCTCACCCACGGAAAACTATGGCTACACCTTC
TRBJ2-7 - - TRBV7-9 CASSVLGWYEQYF TGTGCCAGCAGCGTCCTTGGTTGGTACGAGCAGTACTTC
TRBJ2-3 TRBD2 - TRBV10-3 CAISPAAGGPEDTQYF TGTGCCATCAGTCCGGCGGCGGGGGGGCCAGAAGATACGCAGTATTTT
TRBJ1-5 - - TRBV6-1 CASRTGSNQPQHF TGTGCCAGCAGGACTGGGAGCAATCAGCCCCAGCATTTT
TRBJ2-1 TRBD1 - TRBV7-9 CASSPTGGIYYNEQFF TGTGCCAGCAGCCCGACAGGGGGGATTTACTACAATGAGCAGTTCTTC
TRBJ2-1 TRBD2 - TRBV18 CASSPPLAGGESSEQFF TGTGCCAGCTCACCACCTCTAGCGGGAGGGGAATCTAGTGAGCAGTTCTTC
TRBJ1-4 - - TRBV5-1 CASSIGSTNEKLFF TGCGCCAGCAGCATTGGGTCAACTAATGAAAAACTGTTTTTT
TRBJ2-1 TRBD1 - TRBV30 CAWSGTGVLEQFF TGTGCCTGGTCCGGGACAGGGGTTCTTGAGCAGTTCTTC
TRBJ2-2 TRBD2 - TRBV5-4 CASLTGGYQPNTGELFF TGTGCCAGCTTAACGGGGGGTTACCAACCGAACACCGGGGAGCTGTTTTTT
TRBJ2-6 - - TRBV9 CASSPDSISGANVLTF TGTGCCAGCAGCCCGGACAGTATATCTGGGGCCAACGTCCTGACTTTC
TRBJ1-2 - - TRBV25-1 CASSEQAVGGYTF TGTGCCAGCAGTGAACAGGCGGTCGGCGGCTACACCTTC
TRBJ1-5 - - TRBV19 CASSSRGPGVNQPQHF TGTGCCAGTAGTAGCCGGGGGCCCGGTGTTAATCAGCCCCAGCATTTT
TRBJ1-2 - - TRBV28 CASRQTDYGYTF TGTGCCAGCAGACAGACAGATTATGGCTACACCTTC
TRBJ2-7 TRBD2 - TRBV30 CAWGIGTSGRIHEQYF TGTGCCTGGGGGATAGGGACTAGCGGGAGAATCCACGAGCAGTACTTC
TRBJ2-3 TRBD2 - TRBV5-1 CASSLRGSGNTDTQYF TGCGCCAGCAGCTTGCGTGGTAGCGGGAACACAGATACGCAGTATTTT
TRBJ1-1 TRBD1 - TRBV11-3 CASSLDPRGPAFF TGTGCCAGCAGCTTAGATCCCAGGGGGCCTGCTTTCTTT
TRBJ2-7 TRBD1 - TRBV6-5 CASTPRQGLEQYF TGTGCCAGCACGCCTCGACAGGGCCTAGAGCAGTACTTC
TRBJ2-4 - - TRBV29-1 CSVESRLAKNIQYF TGCAGCGTTGAAAGCAGACTAGCCAAAAACATTCAGTACTTC
TRBJ1-1 - once TRBV7-8 CASSWTVMNTEAFF TGTGCCAGCAGCTGGACCGTGATGAACACTGAAGCTTTCTTT
TRBJ2-3 - - TRBV19 CASSPSWENTDTQYF TGTGCCAGTAGTCCGAGCTGGGAGAACACAGATACGCAGTATTTT
TRBJ2-7 - - TRBV27 CASSYGPAYEQYF TGTGCCAGCAGTTACGGGCCAGCCTACGAGCAGTACTTC
TRBJ2-7 - - TRBV5-1 CASSSPPGGEQYF TGCGCCAGCAGCTCGCCCCCCGGGGGCGAGCAGTACTTC
TRBJ2-7 TRBD2 - TRBV28 CASSLGGGPYEQYF TGTGCCAGCAGCCTCGGCGGGGGGCCCTACGAGCAGTACTTC
TRBJ2-2 - - TRBV7-3 CASSFGQPGELFF TGTGCCAGCAGCTTCGGACAGCCCGGGGAGCTGTTTTTT
TRBJ2-1 TRBD2 - TRBV13 CASSARLASYNEQFF TGTGCCAGCAGCGCCCGACTAGCGTCCTACAATGAGCAGTTCTTC
TRBJ1-1 - - TRBV2 CASSEALGLTEAFF TGTGCCAGCAGTGAAGCTCTGGGGCTAACCGAAGCTTTCTTT
TRBJ2-3 - - TRBV9 CASTASSGDTQYF TGTGCCAGCACAGCCTCTTCTGGAGATACGCAGTATTTT
TRBJ1-1 - few TRBV28 CASSLHGGLTAPEAFF TGTGCCAGCAGTTTACACGGGGGCCTGACAGCTCCTGAAGCTTTCTTT
TRBJ2-7 - - TRBV5-1 CASSGWGQGGDEQYF TGCGCCAGCAGCGGGTGGGGGCAAGGAGGGGACGAGCAGTACTTC
TRBJ2-1 - - TRBV28 CASSTPQLGQTYNEQFF TGTGCCAGCAGTACACCCCAGCTAGGGCAGACTTACAATGAGCAGTTCTTC